These 32 T cell receptor beta chains came from one sample sequenced in a study of neoadjuvant anti-PD-1 for oral cavity cancer. Sequenced by immunoSEQ multiplex PCR; TCRdb stores in-frame clones only, minus some. The table includes 15,000 to 20,000 clones, roughly two thirds detected once. The specimen comprised PBMCs, sampled before nivolumab (anti-PD-1) treatment. The receptors derive from a person aged 40-85 years with oral cavity squamous cell carcinoma.

The genes are TRBV5-1 and TRBJ2-3; 13 positions match TRBD2. Germline loops: CDR1 SGHRS, CDR2 YFSETQ. V lost 2 bases and J lost 6; bases outside the gene matches: 18. This CDR3 region has 20 residues. The CDR3 nucleotides read TGCGCCAGCAGCTTTTCTCGGACTAGCGGGAGCATCGGTCTGGTCGATACGCAGTATTTT. This encodes CASSFSRTSGSIGLVDTQYF.

The chain uses TRBV6-1 and TRBJ2-3; D is possibly TRBD2 (5 bases). Germline V gives CDR1 MNHNS, CDR2 SASEGT. CDR3 length: 16 residues. Trimming cost V 0 bases and J 6 bases, with 16 bases left between them. The CDR3 loop reads CASSEALSRGSDTQYF. CDR3 DNA sequence: TGTGCCAGCAGTGAAGCGCTTTCCAGAGGGTCCGATACGCAGTATTTT.

The rearrangement links TRBV5-6 to TRBJ1-2; tentative D call: TRBD1 (6 bases). CDR1 is SGHDT and CDR2 is YYEEEE in the germline V gene. The V end lost 4 bases, the J end lost 7 bases, and 8 bases lay between the germline ends. The CDR3 covers 11 residues. The CDR3 loop reads CASSRDIGYTF. The CDR3 region has the DNA TGTGCCAGCAGCCGGGACATTGGCTACACCTTC.

This clone was observed a few times. This sequence joins TRBV2 and TRBJ2-3; tentatively, D is TRBD2 (5 bases). The germline CDR1 and CDR2 sequences are SNHLY and FYNNEI. With 2 bases removed from V and 2 bases from J, the gap between germline ends came to 11 bases. There are 15 residues in the CDR3. The CDR3 here is CASSEREQATDTQYF. CDR3 sequence (DNA): TGTGCCAGCAGTGAAAGGGAGCAAGCCACAGATACGCAGTATTTT.

The chain links TRBV30 to TRBJ2-7; TRBD2 is a possible D gene (6 bases). Germline V gene lookup returns CDR1 GTSNPN and CDR2 SVGIG (reference sequence). The CDR3 runs to 11 residues. Deletions cut 5 bases from V and 6 bases from J, with 11 bases between. For the CDR3, the DNA is TGTGCCTGGGGAATCGGGGGCGAGCAGTACTTC. Protein product: CAWGIGGEQYF.

The chain has TRBV7-3 and TRBJ1-1; TRBD1 aligns across 7 bases. V dropped 6 bases and J dropped 0; count of bases not matched to a gene: 10. There are 16 residues in the CDR3. Germline lookup yields CDR1 SGHTA and CDR2 FQGTGA. The CDR3 loop reads CASSQWAGQVNTEAFF. CDR3 nucleotides: TGTGCCAGCAGTCAGTGGGCTGGACAGGTGAACACTGAAGCTTTCTTT.

The rearrangement links TRBV2 to TRBJ2-3; D possibly corresponds to TRBD2 (6 bases). V was cut by 9 bases and J by 8 bases, with 9 bases left in between. Germline CDR1 is SNHLY and CDR2 is FYNNEI. The CDR3 is 10 amino acids. CDR3 nucleotides: TGTGCCAGGGAGGAGGGTACGCAGTATTTT. Translation: CAREEGTQYF.

This clone has more than one count but fewer than ten. This chain uses TRBV28 with TRBJ2-1; 8 positions agree with TRBD2. The CDR3 spans 13 residues. Germline V gene sequence: CDR1 MDHEN, CDR2 SYDVKM. Trimming at V came to 11 bases and at J to 4 bases, leaving 7 bases not matched to a gene. In nucleotides, the CDR3 is TGTGCCTGTACAGCGGGAGCGTACAATGAGCAGTTCTTC. This encodes CACTAGAYNEQFF. The complete variable domain, with remaining parts taken from reference TRBV28 and TRBJ2-1, reads DVKVTQSSRYLVKRTGEKVFLECVQDMDHENMFWYRQDPGLGLRLIYFSYDVKMKEKGDIPEGYSVSREKKERFSLILESASTNQTSMYLCACTAGAYNEQFFGPGTRLTVL.

The V call is TRBV9, the J call TRBJ2-1; 7 nucleotides agree with TRBD2. V lost 2 bases to trimming and J lost 7 bases; unmatched junction nucleotides: 6. Germline V gene sequence: CDR1 SGDLS, CDR2 YYNGEE. This CDR3 has 14 residues. Here the CDR3 reads CASSVRLAANEQFF. The DNA for the CDR3 is TGTGCCAGCAGCGTCCGGCTAGCGGCAAATGAGCAGTTCTTC.

V is TRBV9 and J is TRBJ2-3; no firm D call. CDR1 is SGDLS and CDR2 is YYNGEE in the germline V gene. V was cut by 0 bases and J by 6 bases, with 8 bases left in between. CDR3 length equals 13 residues. CDR3: CASSVEWLDTQYF. The CDR3 bases are TGTGCCAGCAGCGTAGAGTGGCTGGATACGCAGTATTTT.

This rearrangement joins TRBV5-1 to TRBJ2-3; D call uncertain. V was shortened by 4 bases and J by 6 bases, with 18 bases between the two germline ends. Germline CDR1 and CDR2: SGHRS and YFSETQ. The CDR3 extends over 15 amino acids. The CDR3 nucleotides are TGCGCCAGCAGCAACCGGGCCTCAGAGTCGGATACGCAGTATTTT. This gives the protein CASSNRASESDTQYF. The complete variable domain, with remaining parts taken from reference TRBV5-1 and TRBJ2-3, reads KAGVTQTPRYLIKTRGQQVTLSCSPISGHRSVSWYQQTPGQGLQFLFEYFSETQRNKGNFPGRFSGRQFSNSRSEMNVSTLELGDSALYLCASSNRASESDTQYFGPGTRLTVL.

The V call is TRBV2, the J call TRBJ1-2; 7 bases line up with TRBD1. CDR1 is SNHLY, CDR2 FYNNEI, per germline. There are 12 residues in the CDR3. With V trimmed by 2 bases and J by 8 bases, 2 bases remained unmatched. CDR3 nucleotide sequence: TGTGCCAGCAGTGAAACAGGGGTCGGCTACACCTTC. This codes for CASSETGVGYTF.

This rearrangement joins TRBV6-6 to TRBJ2-3, with 7 bases matching TRBD2. V was pared by 11 bases and J by 3 bases, with 8 bases of the junction left unmatched. The germline CDR1 and CDR2 sequences are MNHNY and SVGAGI (reference sequence). The CDR3 runs 13 residues. CDR3 residues: CACLGRFTDTQYF. CDR3 sequence (DNA): TGTGCCTGCCTCGGGAGGTTTACAGATACGCAGTATTTT.

The rearrangement joins TRBV19 to TRBJ2-5; D gene ambiguous. Germline CDR1 reads LNHDA; CDR2 reads SQIVND (reference sequence). The CDR3 totals 15 residues. Trimming removed 7 bases from V and 2 bases from J, with 17 bases in between. The CDR3 here is CASTLGVQQQETQYF. The CDR3 region has the DNA TGTGCCAGTACTCTGGGCGTCCAGCAGCAAGAGACCCAGTACTTC.

The chain combines TRBV5-1 with TRBJ2-7, with 7 bases identical to TRBD2. The CDR3 spans 15 residues. Germline values: CDR1 SGHRS, CDR2 YFSETQ. J lost 2 bases, V lost 2 bases, and 7 bases had no gene match. The CDR3, as DNA: TGCGCCAGCAGCTTAGAGGCTAGCGGACCCTACGAGCAGTACTTC. Protein sequence: CASSLEASGPYEQYF.

This chain links TRBV7-8 with TRBJ1-4; 9 bases are a match to TRBD1. There are 18 residues in the CDR3. Germline V CDR1 and CDR2: SGHVS, FQNEAQ. The V and J ends lost 4 bases and 5 bases, in that order; junction bases with no gene match: 14. CDR3 bases: TGTGCCAGCAGCTCCCAGGGGACAGGGTCCATACCAAATGAAAAACTGTTTTTT. Protein: CASSSQGTGSIPNEKLFF.

The rearrangement uses TRBV2 and TRBJ1-1; no clear D gene. The CDR3 consists of 11 residues. Germline-derived CDR1 and CDR2 are SNHLY and FYNNEI. V was pared by 6 bases and J by 6 bases, with 8 bases between. CDR3 coding DNA: TGTGCCAGCAGATCCGGGCCTGAAGCTTTCTTT. Its protein is CASRSGPEAFF.

The genes are TRBV6-5 and TRBJ2-1; 10 positions agree with TRBD2. The CDR3 covers 14 residues. V gave up 6 bases and J gave up 10 bases; unmatched junction bases: 9. Germline CDR1 reads MNHEY; CDR2 reads SVGAGI. CDR3 loop: CASRSGTSDGEQFF. CDR3 in DNA: TGTGCCAGCAGGTCCGGGACTAGCGACGGGGAGCAGTTCTTC.

The V and J genes are TRBV4-1 and TRBJ2-7, with 8 bases lining up with TRBD2. The trim removed 7 bases at V and 0 bases at J, leaving 5 bases unmatched. The CDR3 has 14 amino acids. CDR1 is MGHRA, CDR2 YSYEKL, per germline. The CDR3 sequence: CASTPGTSSYEQYF. CDR3 nucleotides: TGCGCCAGCACCCCCGGGACTAGCTCCTACGAGCAGTACTTC.

Only one count was recorded for this clone. The CDR3 is CASSPNLRTGLTGELFF. For the CDR3, the DNA is TGCGCCAGCAGCCCCAATCTGCGGACAGGGCTCACCGGGGAGCTGTTTTTT. The rearrangement uses TRBV5-1 and TRBJ2-2, with 8 bases fitting TRBD1. J gave up 4 bases and V 4 bases, and 12 bases lay outside the gene matches. Germline V gene lookup returns CDR1 SGHRS and CDR2 YFSETQ. The CDR3 is 17 amino acids.

This clone was detected only once. V and J are TRBV15 and TRBJ2-7, with 10 bases matching TRBD1. The CDR3 has 15 residues. V trimming: 5 bases; J trimming: 1 base; junction bases outside the gene matches: 5. Germline loops: CDR1 LNHNV, CDR2 YYDKDF (reference sequence). Here the CDR3 DNA reads TGTGCCACCAGCTCGCGGACAGGGGGGTCCTACGAGCAGTACTTC. Residues: CATSSRTGGSYEQYF.

The rearrangement links TRBV27 to TRBJ1-1; possibly TRBD1 for D (6 bases). Germline values: CDR1 MNHEY, CDR2 SMNVEV (reference sequence). The CDR3 is 16 residues long. Trimming removed 6 bases from V and 4 bases from J, with 21 bases in between. The CDR3 DNA is TGTGCCAGCAGCCCGGACAGCCCGGCGGAAGGCACTGAAGCTTTCTTT. The encoded protein is CASSPDSPAEGTEAFF.

The gene calls are TRBV2 and TRBJ2-2, with a possible D match to TRBD2 (5 bases). The ends were cut back, 5 bases at V and 5 bases at J, with 21 bases in the middle. The CDR3 is 17 amino acids. The germline V gene has CDR1 SNHLY and CDR2 FYNNEI. This CDR3 reads CASSPRIEGVATGELFF. The CDR3 DNA reads TGTGCCAGCAGTCCCCGTATCGAGGGAGTAGCTACCGGGGAGCTGTTTTTT. The full variable domain, its missing parts supplied by reference TRBV2 and TRBJ2-2, is EPEVTQTPSHQVTQMGQEVILRCVPISNHLYFYWYRQILGQKVEFLVSFYNNEISEKSEIFDDQFSVERPDGSNFTLKIRSTKLEDSAMYFCASSPRIEGVATGELFFGEGSRLTVL.

This clone was recorded a few times. This chain joins TRBV19 and TRBJ2-6; no clear D. The ends were cut back, 7 bases at V and 7 bases at J, with 11 bases in the middle. The CDR3 is 13 residues long. The germline gives CDR1 LNHDA, CDR2 SQIVND (reference sequence). The CDR3 DNA is TGTGCCAGTAAGGCCTTAGGAGCCAACGTCCTGACTTTC. It is translated as CASKALGANVLTF.

The chain couples TRBV6-5 to TRBJ1-3; D remains ambiguous. The V end was cut by 2 bases, the J end by 2 bases, with 10 bases between. The CDR3 loop spans 15 amino acids. Germline V gene lookup returns CDR1 MNHEY and CDR2 SVGAGI. CDR3 in DNA: TGTGCCAGCAGTTACGCCGGTTCCACTGGAAACACCATATATTTT. This gives the protein CASSYAGSTGNTIYF.

The V gene is TRBV27, the J gene TRBJ1-1; 8 bases map to TRBD1. The germline V gene encodes CDR1 MNHEY and CDR2 SMNVEV (reference sequence). This CDR3 is built from 15 residues. With 6 bases clipped from V and 5 bases from J, the junction kept 11 bases outside the gene matches. The CDR3 DNA sequence: TGTGCCAGCAGGGTCTACCAGGGGGCCGGTACTGAAGCTTTCTTT. Amino acid sequence: CASRVYQGAGTEAFF.

The V gene is TRBV19, the J gene TRBJ1-5; TRBD1 matches at 7 bases. The trim removed 7 bases at V and 6 bases at J, leaving 12 bases unmatched. This CDR3 is 15 amino acids long. The germline V gene has CDR1 LNHDA and CDR2 SQIVND (reference sequence). CDR3 bases: TGTGCCAGTAAGGAGGGGGCAGGGGAAGGTCAGCCCCAGCATTTT. Its translation: CASKEGAGEGQPQHF.

This clone turned up a few times. The rearrangement links TRBV6-5 to TRBJ1-5; D not certain. The CDR3 consists of 14 residues. CDR1 is MNHEY, CDR2 SVGAGI, per germline. V gave up 6 bases and J gave up 0 bases, with 9 bases separating them. The CDR3 DNA sequence: TGTGCCAGCAGGAAGGCCTTTAGCAATCAGCCCCAGCATTTT. This codes for CASRKAFSNQPQHF.

The chain links TRBV28 to TRBJ2-7; 7 nucleotides agree with TRBD1. The V gene's germline CDR1 is MDHEN and CDR2 SYDVKM. The CDR3 extends over 14 amino acids. V was pared by 4 bases and J by 4 bases, with 7 bases of the junction left unmatched. DNA for the CDR3: TGTGCCAGCAGTTCACAGGGGCGCCCTTACGAGCAGTACTTC. Its protein is CASSSQGRPYEQYF.

The chain links TRBV5-6 to TRBJ1-5; 8 nucleotides align to TRBD1. The V gene end was trimmed by 4 bases and the J gene end by 0 bases; junction bases not matched to a gene: 3. Germline V gives CDR1 SGHDT, CDR2 YYEEEE. The CDR3 is 15 amino acids. The CDR3 nucleotides read TGTGCCAGCAGCCGGACAGGGAATAGCAATCAGCCCCAGCATTTT. Its protein is CASSRTGNSNQPQHF. Together with reference TRBV5-6 and TRBJ1-5, the CDR3 gives the full variable domain: DAGVTQSPTHLIKTRGQQVTLRCSPKSGHDTVSWYQQALGQGPQFIFQYYEEEERQRGNFPDRFSGHQFPNYSSELNVNALLLGDSALYLCASSRTGNSNQPQHFGDGTRLSIL.

This clone was counted only a few times. The chain uses TRBV7-9 and TRBJ2-3; D is unresolved. This CDR3 is built from 12 residues. The germline CDR1 and CDR2 sequences are SEHNR and FQNEAQ (reference sequence). The V and J ends lost 3 bases and 2 bases respectively, with 3 bases between them. CDR3 region: CASSFDTDTQYF. CDR3 DNA: TGTGCCAGCAGCTTCGACACAGATACGCAGTATTTT.

This rearrangement joins TRBV4-1 to TRBJ2-7, with D possibly being TRBD1 or TRBD2 (5 bases each). Germline V gives CDR1 MGHRA, CDR2 YSYEKL. V was trimmed by 0 bases and J by 5 bases, leaving 17 bases between them. CDR3 length: 16 residues. CDR3 coding DNA: TGCGCCAGCAGCCAAGACCCCCTTGGGGGAAGAGACGAGCAGTACTTC. Protein product: CASSQDPLGGRDEQYF.